These 13 T cell receptor beta chains were all obtained from the same sample, sequenced in a study of T cells in localized non-small cell lung cancer. TCRdb keeps only in-frame clones here, not all; method: immunoSEQ multiplex PCR. The table shows roughly 71,000 clones, with around 85% occurring only once. The sequenced sample was peripheral blood, obtained before any cancer treatment. The receptors derive from a male donor aged 60 or over with stage III squamous cell lung carcinoma.

This clone appeared once. This chain connects TRBV19 to TRBJ1-1, with D perhaps TRBD1 (6 bases). The CDR3 consists of 14 residues. The V gene lost 4 bases and the J gene lost 4 bases, with 13 bases spanning the gap. Germline V lookup: CDR1 LNHDA, CDR2 SQIVND (reference sequence). CDR3 coding DNA: TGTGCCAGTAGTACAAGGAGGGGGGCCACTGAAGCTTTCTTT. Protein sequence: CASSTRRGATEAFF.

The V gene is TRBV10-1, the J gene TRBJ1-3, with D unresolved. Trimming removed 10 bases from V and 0 bases from J, with 13 bases in between. The CDR3 covers 14 residues. Germline V lookup: CDR1 WNHNN, CDR2 SYGVQD (reference sequence). The CDR3 spells CANLYRASGNTIYF. The CDR3 DNA follows: TGCGCCAACCTTTACCGGGCCTCTGGAAACACCATATATTTT.

V and J are TRBV30 and TRBJ2-3, with D perhaps matching TRBD2 (5 bases). V lost 8 bases, J lost 2 bases, and 14 bases lay in between. Per germline, CDR1 GTSNPN and CDR2 SVGIG (reference sequence). The CDR3 consists of 13 residues. CDR3 coding DNA: TGTGCCAGCTCGGGGTTTTACACAGATACGCAGTATTTT. This translates into CASSGFYTDTQYF.

The chain has TRBV19 and TRBJ2-1; 10 bases agree with TRBD2. V dropped 4 bases and J dropped 7; count of bases not matched to a gene: 7. The V gene's germline CDR1 is LNHDA and CDR2 SQIVND (reference sequence). The CDR3 is made up of 15 amino acids. This CDR3 is CASSTSGGAWNEQFF. The CDR3 nucleotides are TGTGCCAGTAGTACGAGCGGGGGGGCCTGGAATGAGCAGTTCTTC.

The chain employs TRBV27 and TRBJ1-5, with 7 nucleotides matching TRBD1. Per germline, CDR1 MNHEY and CDR2 SMNVEV (reference sequence). This CDR3 has 15 amino acids. The V segment lost 6 bases and the J segment 0 bases; nucleotides outside the gene matches: 5. The DNA for the CDR3 is TGTGCCAGCAGGCCACAGGGGTTTAGCAATCAGCCCCAGCATTTT. Residues: CASRPQGFSNQPQHF.

V and J are TRBV7-3 and TRBJ2-2, with 8 nucleotides matching TRBD2. The trim removed 3 bases at V and 0 bases at J, leaving 3 bases unmatched. Germline-derived CDR1 and CDR2 are SGHTA and FQGTGA. The length of the CDR3 is 16 residues. In DNA form, the CDR3 reads TGTGCCAGCAGCTTCCGCGGGGGGTCGAACACCGGGGAGCTGTTTTTT. Translation: CASSFRGGSNTGELFF.

The chain links TRBV6-5 to TRBJ2-3; D unresolved. In germline, CDR1 is MNHEY, CDR2 SVGAGI. There are 12 residues in the CDR3. V lost 0 bases to trimming and J lost 6 bases, with 4 bases between them. CDR3: CASSYSGDTQYF. CDR3 bases: TGTGCCAGCAGTTACTCAGGGGATACGCAGTATTTT.

The rearrangement uses TRBV5-4 and TRBJ2-1, with TRBD2 matching 9 bases. Germline lookup yields CDR1 SGHNT and CDR2 YYREEE (reference sequence). Losses at the gene ends were 4 bases for V and 12 bases for J; bases not matched to a gene: 5. The CDR3 totals 12 residues. The CDR3, as DNA: TGTGCCAGCAGCCCGGGACTAGCTCGGCAGTTCTTC. This translates into CASSPGLARQFF.

The CDR3 bases are TGTGCCAGCAGAGAATTCCTAGACAGGGGCTACCAAGAGACCCAGTACTTC. Encoded protein: CASREFLDRGYQETQYF. The chain combines TRBV5-6 with TRBJ2-5; 8 nucleotides agree with TRBD1. The CDR3 sequence is 17 residues long. CDR1 is SGHDT and CDR2 is YYEEEE in the germline V gene. The trim removed 5 bases at V and 0 bases at J, leaving 12 bases unmatched.

The V call is TRBV28, the J call TRBJ2-7, with 7 bases identical to TRBD1. J was trimmed by 2 bases and V by 5 bases; bases with no gene match: 9. The CDR3 length is 15 residues. CDR1 and CDR2 from the germline V gene are MDHEN and SYDVKM. The CDR3 DNA follows: TGTGCCAGCAGTAAGCCCGGGACAGCCACCTACGAGCAGTACGTC. Translating gives CASSKPGTATYEQYV.

The DNA for the CDR3 is TGTGCCAGCAGCTTAGCGGTAAGCGGCGGATACAATGAGCAGTTCTTC. The encoded protein is CASSLAVSGGYNEQFF. V is TRBV7-9 and J is TRBJ2-1; possible D gene TRBD2, 5 bases. Germline CDR1 SEHNR, CDR2 FQNEAQ (reference sequence). This CDR3 is built from 16 residues. V was shortened by 0 bases and J by 4 bases, with 13 bases between the two germline ends.

The chain links TRBV27 to TRBJ2-6; no firm D call. This CDR3 spans 14 amino acids. The germline V gene encodes CDR1 MNHEY and CDR2 SMNVEV (reference sequence). Trimming stripped 8 bases from V and 0 bases from J, with 8 bases between. CDR3 sequence: CASGVTSGANVLTF. DNA of the CDR3: TGTGCCAGCGGGGTTACCTCTGGGGCCAACGTCCTGACTTTC.

This chain connects TRBV18 to TRBJ1-5; a possible D gene is TRBD1 (5 bases). The CDR3 covers 16 residues. The germline V and J ends were trimmed by 1 base and 2 bases, with 12 bases remaining between them. CDR1 is KGHSH, CDR2 LQKENI, per germline. The CDR3 bases are TGTGCCAGCTCACCACGAGGAGGGGCCGGCAATCAGCCCCAGCATTTT. This encodes CASSPRGGAGNQPQHF. Filled out from reference TRBV18 and TRBJ1-5, the complete variable domain reads NAGVMQNPRHLVRRRGQEARLRCSPMKGHSHVYWYRQLPEEGLKFMVYLQKENIIDESGMPKERFSAEFPKEGPSILRIQQVVRGDSAAYFCASSPRGGAGNQPQHFGDGTRLSIL.